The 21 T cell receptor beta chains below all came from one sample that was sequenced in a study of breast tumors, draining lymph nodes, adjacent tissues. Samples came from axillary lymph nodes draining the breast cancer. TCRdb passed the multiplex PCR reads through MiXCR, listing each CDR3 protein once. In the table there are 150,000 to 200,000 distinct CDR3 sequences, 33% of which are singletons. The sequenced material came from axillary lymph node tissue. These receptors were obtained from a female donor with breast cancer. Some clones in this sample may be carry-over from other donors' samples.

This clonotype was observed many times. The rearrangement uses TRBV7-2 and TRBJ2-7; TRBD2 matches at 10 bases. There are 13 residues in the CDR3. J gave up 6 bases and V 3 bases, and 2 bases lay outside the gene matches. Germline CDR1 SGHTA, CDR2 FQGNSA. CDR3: CASSFGLAAEQYF. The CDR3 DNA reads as TGTGCCAGCAGCTTCGGACTAGCGGCCGAGCAGTACTTC.

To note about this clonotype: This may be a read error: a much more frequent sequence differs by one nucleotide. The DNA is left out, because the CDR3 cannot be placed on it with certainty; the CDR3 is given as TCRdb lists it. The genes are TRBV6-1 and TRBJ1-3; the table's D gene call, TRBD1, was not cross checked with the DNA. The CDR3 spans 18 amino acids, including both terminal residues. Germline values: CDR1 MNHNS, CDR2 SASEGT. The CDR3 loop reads CASHGAPGMVASGNTVYF.

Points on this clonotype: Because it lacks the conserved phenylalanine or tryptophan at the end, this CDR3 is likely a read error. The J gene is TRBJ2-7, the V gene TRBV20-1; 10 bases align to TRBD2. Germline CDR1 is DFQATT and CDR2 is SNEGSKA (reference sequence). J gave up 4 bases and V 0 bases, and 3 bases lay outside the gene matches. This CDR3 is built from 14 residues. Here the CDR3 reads CSARDRAGGYEQYL. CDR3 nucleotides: TGCAGTGCTAGAGATCGAGCGGGGGGGTACGAGCAGTACCTC.

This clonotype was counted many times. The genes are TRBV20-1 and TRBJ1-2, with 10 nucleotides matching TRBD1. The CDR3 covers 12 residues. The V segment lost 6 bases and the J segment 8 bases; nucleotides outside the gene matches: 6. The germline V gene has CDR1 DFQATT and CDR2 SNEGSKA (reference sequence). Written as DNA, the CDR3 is TGCAGTGCCGGGGACAGGGGTCGCGGCTACACCTTC. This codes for CSAGDRGRGYTF.

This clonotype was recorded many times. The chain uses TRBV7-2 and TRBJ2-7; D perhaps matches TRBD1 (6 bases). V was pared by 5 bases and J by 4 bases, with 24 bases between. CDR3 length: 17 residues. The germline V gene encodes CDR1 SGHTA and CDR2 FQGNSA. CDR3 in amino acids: CASSQLSLGARPYEQYF. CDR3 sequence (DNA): TGTGCCAGCAGCCAACTCTCCTTGGGGGCGCGGCCATACGAGCAGTACTTC. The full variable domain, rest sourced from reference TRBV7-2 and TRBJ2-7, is GAGVSQSPSNKVTEKGKDVELRCDPISGHTALYWYRQSLGQGLEFLIYFQGNSAPDKSGLPSDRFSAERTGGSVSTLTIQRTQQEDSAVYLCASSQLSLGARPYEQYFGPGTRLTVT.

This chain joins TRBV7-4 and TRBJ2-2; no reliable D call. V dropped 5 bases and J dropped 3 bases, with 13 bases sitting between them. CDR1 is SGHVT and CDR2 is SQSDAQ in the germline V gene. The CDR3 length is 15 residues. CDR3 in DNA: TGTGCCAGCAGCCAAGGTAGTCGGTACACCGGGGAGCTGTTTTTT. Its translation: CASSQGSRYTGELFF.

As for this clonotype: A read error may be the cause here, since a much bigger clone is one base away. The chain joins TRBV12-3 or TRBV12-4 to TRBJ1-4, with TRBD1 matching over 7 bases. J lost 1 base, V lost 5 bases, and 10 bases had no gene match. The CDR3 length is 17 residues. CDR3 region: CASSPQTGPRTNEKLFF. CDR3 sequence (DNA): TGTGCCAGCAGTCCGCAGACAGGGCCCCGAACTAATGAAAAACTGTTTTTT.

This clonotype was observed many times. The CDR3 nucleotides read TGTGCCAGCAGCTTAGCCCTTCCTGGAAACACCATATATTTT. It yields the protein CASSLALPGNTIYF. The V call is TRBV11-2, the J call TRBJ1-3; D is unclear. The CDR3 runs to 14 residues. Between the trimmed V and J ends, which lost 1 base and 2 bases, there was a span of 6 bases. The V gene's germline CDR1 is SGHAT and CDR2 FQNNGV.

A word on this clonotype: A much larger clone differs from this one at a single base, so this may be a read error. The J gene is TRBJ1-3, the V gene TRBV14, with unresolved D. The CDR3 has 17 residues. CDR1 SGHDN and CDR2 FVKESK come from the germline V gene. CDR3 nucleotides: TGTGCCAGCAGCCACACAAGGGAGCCCCACTCTGGAAACGCCATATATTTT. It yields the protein CASSHTREPHSGNAIYF.

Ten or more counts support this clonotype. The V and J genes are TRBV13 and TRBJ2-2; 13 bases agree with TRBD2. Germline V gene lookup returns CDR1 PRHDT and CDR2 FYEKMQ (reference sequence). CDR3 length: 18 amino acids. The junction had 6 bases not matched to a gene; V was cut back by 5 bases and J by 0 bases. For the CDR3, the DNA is TGTGCCAGCAGCCACGGGACTAGCGGGGCCTCGAACACCGGGGAGCTGTTTTTT. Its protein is CASSHGTSGASNTGELFF. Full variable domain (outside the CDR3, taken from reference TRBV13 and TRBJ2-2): AAGVIQSPRHLIKEKRETATLKCYPIPRHDTVYWYQQGPGQDPQFLISFYEKMQSDKGSIPDRFSAQQFSDYHSELNMSSLELGDSALYFCASSHGTSGASNTGELFFGEGSRLTVL.

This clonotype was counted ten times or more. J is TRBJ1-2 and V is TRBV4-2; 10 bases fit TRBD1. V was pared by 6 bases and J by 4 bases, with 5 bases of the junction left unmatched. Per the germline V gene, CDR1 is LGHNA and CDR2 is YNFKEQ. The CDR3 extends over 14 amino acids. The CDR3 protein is CASRGGQGGYGYTF. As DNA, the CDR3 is TGTGCCAGCAGAGGCGGACAGGGGGGCTATGGCTACACCTTC.

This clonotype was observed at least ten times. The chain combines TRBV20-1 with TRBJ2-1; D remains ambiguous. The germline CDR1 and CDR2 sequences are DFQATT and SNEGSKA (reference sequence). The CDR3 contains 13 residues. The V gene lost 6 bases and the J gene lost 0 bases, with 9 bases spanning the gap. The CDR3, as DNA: TGCAGTGCGCCGCTTATCTCCTACAATGAGCAGTTCTTC. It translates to CSAPLISYNEQFF.

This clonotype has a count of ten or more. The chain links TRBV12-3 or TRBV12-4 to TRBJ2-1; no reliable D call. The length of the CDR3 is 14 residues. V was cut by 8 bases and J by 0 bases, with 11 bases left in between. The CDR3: CASRQRGSYNEQFF. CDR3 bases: TGTGCCAGCCGCCAGCGTGGCTCCTACAATGAGCAGTTCTTC.

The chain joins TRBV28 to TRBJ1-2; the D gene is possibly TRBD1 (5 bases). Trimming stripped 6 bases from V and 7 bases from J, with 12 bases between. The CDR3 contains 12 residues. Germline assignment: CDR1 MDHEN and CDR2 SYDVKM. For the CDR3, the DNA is TGTGCCAGCAGCCCTCGAGACAGTGGCTACACCTTC. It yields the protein CASSPRDSGYTF.

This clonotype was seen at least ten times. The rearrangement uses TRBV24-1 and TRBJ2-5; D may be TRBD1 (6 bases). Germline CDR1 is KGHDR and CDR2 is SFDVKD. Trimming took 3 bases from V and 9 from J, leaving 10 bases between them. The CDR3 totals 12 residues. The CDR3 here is CATSDGGMAQYF. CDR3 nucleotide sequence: TGTGCCACCAGTGATGGGGGCATGGCCCAGTACTTC.

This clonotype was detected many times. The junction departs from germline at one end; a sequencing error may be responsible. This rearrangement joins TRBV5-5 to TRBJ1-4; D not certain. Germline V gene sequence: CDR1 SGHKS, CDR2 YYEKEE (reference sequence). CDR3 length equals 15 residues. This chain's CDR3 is CANSLAVGNNEKLFF. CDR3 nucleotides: TGTGCCAACAGCTTGGCCGTCGGGAATAATGAAAAACTGTTTTTT.

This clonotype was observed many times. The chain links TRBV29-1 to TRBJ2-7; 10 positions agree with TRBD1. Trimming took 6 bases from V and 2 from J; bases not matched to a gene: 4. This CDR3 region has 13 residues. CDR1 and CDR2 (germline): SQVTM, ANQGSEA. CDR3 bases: TGCAGCGTAGCCGGGACAGGGGCCTACGAGCAGTACTTC. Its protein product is CSVAGTGAYEQYF.

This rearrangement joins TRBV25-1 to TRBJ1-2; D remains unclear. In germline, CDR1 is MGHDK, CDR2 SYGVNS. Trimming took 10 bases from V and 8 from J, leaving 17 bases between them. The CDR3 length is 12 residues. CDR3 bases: TGTGCCACCCAAGGGCTGGGAAAAGGCTACACCTTC. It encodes CATQGLGKGYTF.

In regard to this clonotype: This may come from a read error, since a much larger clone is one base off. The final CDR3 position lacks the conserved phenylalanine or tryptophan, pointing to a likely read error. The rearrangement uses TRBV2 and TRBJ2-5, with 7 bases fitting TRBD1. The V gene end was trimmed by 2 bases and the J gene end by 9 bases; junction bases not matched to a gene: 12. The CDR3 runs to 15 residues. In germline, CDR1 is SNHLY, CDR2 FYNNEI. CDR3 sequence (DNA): TGTGCCAGCAGTGAAACGACAGGGTGGATAGTTTCCCAGTACTCC. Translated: CASSETTGWIVSQYS.

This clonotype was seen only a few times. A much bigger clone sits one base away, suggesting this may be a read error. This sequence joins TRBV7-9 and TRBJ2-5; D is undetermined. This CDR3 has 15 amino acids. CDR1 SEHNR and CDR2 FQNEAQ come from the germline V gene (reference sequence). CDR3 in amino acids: CASSFVEDPQETQHF. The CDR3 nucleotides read TGTGCCAGCAGCTTCGTCGAGGATCCCCAAGAGACCCAGCACTTC.

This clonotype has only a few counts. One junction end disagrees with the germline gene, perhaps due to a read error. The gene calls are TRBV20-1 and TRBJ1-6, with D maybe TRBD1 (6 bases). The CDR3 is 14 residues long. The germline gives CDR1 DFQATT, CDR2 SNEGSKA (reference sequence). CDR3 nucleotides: TGCAGTGCTAGATCAGGGGACAATAATTCGCCCCTCCACTTT. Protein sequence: CSARSGDNNSPLHF.